This TCR beta chain stems from a study of blood T cells in healthy people across ages (dated by TCRdb to the mid-2010s). Regarding the research as a whole: In model experiments, roughly one uniquely barcoded TCR beta cDNA molecule per two T cells was captured by template switching. The donors were split into four age groups: young (average roughly 15 years), middle-aged (roughly 42), aged (over 55) and long-lived (approximately 89). To track age-related changes in TCR beta repertoire diversity, the study relied on deep sequencing normalized with unique cDNA molecular identifiers. To avoid experimental bias, donors of different ages were spread randomly across the sequencing lanes. Using the same blood draw, the study looked at two additional independent replicas of 1 million unique cDNA reads for two donors, one aged 18 to 30 and the other aged 80 or older. The paper as a whole reports these results and caveats: Estimates of total diversity based on one million sequenced T cells were regarded as lower bounds and as underestimates. Observed TCR beta diversity per million T cells fell roughly linearly with age, and a significant reduction was already apparent by age about 43. Compared with the aged group, the long-lived group had more naive CD4+ T cells, fewer expanded clones and increased TCR diversity, a pattern suggesting age selection. Bulk unsorted PBMC profiling prevented conclusive comparison of naive and antigen-experienced compartments. A strong correlation was found between observed TCR beta diversity and the percentage of naive T cells measured by flow cytometry. The CMV infection status of donors was not known, potentially confounding age-related changes in expanded clonotypes.

Receptors were amplified or captured by 5' RACE. The data were produced on an Illumina HiSeq 2500. The second PCR ran for about 7 to 11 cycles and used a J-beta primer mix along with a sample-barcoded 5' primer. Each TCR beta cDNA molecule received a unique molecular identifier from a template-switch 5' adaptor carrying 12 random nucleotides. Each sample yielded at least 2.5 million CDR3-containing paired-end reads. The Mint cDNA synthesis kit, primed by a TRBC-specific oligonucleotide, was used to synthesize first-strand cDNA from all RNA. Following uracil-DNA glycosylase treatment, a first 18-cycle PCR with universal primers M1SS and BC2_uni_R was performed on all cDNA. The original methods were these. For normalization, 1 million high-quality reads were randomly selected from each sample, with every read carrying a distinct molecular identifier. Reads with shared molecular identifiers were discarded instead of being binned into consensus sequences. CDR3 identification, clonotype clustering and error correction used MiTCR with a Q25 quality threshold and the strictest error-elimination algorithm. A nonparametric unseen species model with Euler transformation was used to estimate a lower bound on total TCR beta diversity. The raw public data were reprocessed by TCRdb itself: fastp quality trimming at Q25, MiXCR clonotype calling, in-frame beta chains only. Here each entry gathers all rows of one CDR3 protein and keeps the most common genes and DNA. The V and J calls here are based on TCRdb, not the publication. The sample includes approximately 800,000 distinct CDR3 sequences, with more than 45% observed a single time. The ten largest clones add up to roughly 22% of the sample.

Donors were around 37 systemically healthy Caucasian individuals from Russia aged roughly 6 to 95 years. Each donor gave roughly 9 milliliters of peripheral blood, drawn into EDTA-treated Vacutainer tubes. Ficoll-Paque density-gradient centrifugation was used to isolate PBMCs, with at least 7 million per sample. Trizol reagent was used to extract total RNA from the PBMCs, yielding at least 5 micrograms per sample. For every donor, an aliquot of PBMCs went through flow cytometry to measure the percentages of naive CD45RAhigh/CD27high T cells. A word on this clonotype: No antigen is known for it. The record has no base qualities; no much larger clone is one base away.

This TCR was recovered from a man aged 30 to 45 in good health. The sample was blood.

Read as DNA, the sequence is TGTGCCAGCACCCGATTCAAGGAAGCTAAAGAGACCCAGTACTTC. Translated, it reads CASTRFKEAKETQYF. In this chain, TRBV13 is recombined with TRBJ2-5; the D gene cannot be resolved reliably. The cysteine opens and the phenylalanine closes a CDR3 of 15 amino acids. Just the 45-base CDR3 DNA is kept, in frame starting at base 1. V is shortened by 7 bases, J by 3 bases, and the region joining them spans 18 bases. The germline V gene (reference sequence) yields PRHDT for CDR1 and FYEKMQ for CDR2.